This passage covers 19 T cell receptor beta chains from one sample sequenced in a study of cytomegalovirus exposure and HLA in healthy donors. Sequenced by immunoSEQ multiplex PCR; TCRdb stores in-frame clones only, minus some. The sample carries about 150,000 clones, approximately 82% recorded once. Sequencing used PBMCs. All receptors come from a man aged 30-40 years in good health and CMV-seropositive.

This clone was seen more than once but under ten times. The rearrangement uses TRBV20-1 and TRBJ1-1; D uncertain. Germline CDR1 DFQATT, CDR2 SNEGSKA (reference sequence). V lost 1 base, J lost 4 bases, and 4 bases lay in between. The length of the CDR3 is 11 residues. CDR3 region: CSARAGTEAFF. The CDR3 coding sequence is TGCAGTGCTAGAGCCGGCACTGAAGCTTTCTTT.

This sequence joins TRBV19 and TRBJ1-5, with TRBD1 matching 10 bases. V gave up 3 bases and J gave up 3 bases; unmatched junction bases: 8. The CDR3 runs 17 residues. The germline V gene has CDR1 LNHDA and CDR2 SQIVND (reference sequence). CDR3 region: CASSMRGTGDPNQPQHF. The CDR3 region has the DNA TGTGCCAGTAGTATGAGGGGGACAGGGGATCCCAATCAGCCCCAGCATTTT.

The gene calls are TRBV7-3 and TRBJ2-7; TRBD2 matches 9 bases. The J segment lost 5 bases and the V segment lost 5 bases, leaving 10 bases of the junction unmatched. The CDR3 totals 15 residues. Germline V gene data show CDR1 as SGHTA and CDR2 as FQGTGA. The CDR3: CASSLTRGGADEQYF. CDR3 sequence (DNA): TGTGCCAGCAGCCTTACCCGCGGGGGGGCCGACGAGCAGTACTTC.

The chain uses TRBV27 and TRBJ1-1, with 9 nucleotides matching TRBD1. The length of the CDR3 is 12 residues. CDR1 is MNHEY, CDR2 SMNVEV, per germline (reference sequence). V was clipped by 5 bases and J by 11 bases; unmatched bases: 6. The CDR3 reads CASSKGTGRAFF. Here the CDR3 DNA reads TGTGCCAGCAGTAAGGGGACAGGGAGGGCTTTCTTT.

The chain recombines TRBV7-3 with TRBJ2-5; 8 nucleotides line up with TRBD1. CDR1 and CDR2 (germline): SGHTA, FQGTGA. This CDR3 is built from 14 residues. The trim removed 0 bases at V and 4 bases at J, leaving 1 base unmatched. The CDR3 here is CASSLTGQGETQYF. The CDR3 DNA reads TGTGCCAGCAGCTTAACTGGACAGGGAGAGACCCAGTACTTC.

The chain carries TRBV5-1 and TRBJ2-2; no reliable D call. The CDR3 length is 15 residues. Germline-derived CDR1 and CDR2 are SGHRS and YFSETQ. The V end was cut by 0 bases, the J end by 3 bases, with 9 bases between. The CDR3 is CASSLDPQDTGELFF. The CDR3 DNA is TGCGCCAGCAGCTTGGACCCACAAGACACCGGGGAGCTGTTTTTT.

The rearrangement links TRBV28 to TRBJ2-2; 10 nucleotides agree with TRBD2. This CDR3 has 15 amino acids. Germline CDR1 and CDR2: MDHEN and SYDVKM. The trim removed 6 bases at V and 4 bases at J, leaving 5 bases unmatched. The CDR3 DNA reads TGTGCCAGCAGGGAGCGGGGGGGCCTCACCGGGGAGCTGTTTTTT. Translated, it gives CASRERGGLTGELFF.

The chain carries TRBV5-6 and TRBJ2-3; TRBD2 agrees at 10 bases. This CDR3 has 17 residues. J gave up 2 bases and V 4 bases, and 10 bases lay outside the gene matches. Germline CDR1 SGHDT, CDR2 YYEEEE. CDR3 sequence reads: CASSTLRAGGATDTQYF. CDR3 coding DNA: TGTGCCAGCAGCACGCTTCGAGCGGGGGGGGCCACAGATACGCAGTATTTT.

The chain carries TRBV18 and TRBJ2-3; D is possibly TRBD2 (5 bases). The CDR3 totals 15 residues. The germline gives CDR1 KGHSH, CDR2 LQKENI. The V end lost 1 base, the J end lost 0 bases, and 8 bases lay between the germline ends. CDR3 in DNA: TGTGCCAGCTCACCACTAGCGTTAAGCACAGATACGCAGTATTTT. Encoded protein: CASSPLALSTDTQYF.

The gene calls are TRBV6-1 and TRBJ1-5; D is undetermined. V lost 1 base and J lost 5, with 6 bases in between. The CDR3 is 13 residues long. Per the germline V gene, CDR1 is MNHNS and CDR2 is SASEGT. CDR3 region: CASSEGSYQPQHF. CDR3 bases: TGTGCCAGCAGTGAAGGCAGTTATCAGCCCCAGCATTTT.

The DNA of the CDR3 is TGTGCCAGCAGCAAGACAGGGGACTATGGCTACACCTTC. This sequence encodes CASSKTGDYGYTF. The chain recombines TRBV6-6 with TRBJ1-2, with TRBD1 matching 8 bases. The length of the CDR3 is 13 residues. Unmatched junction bases numbered 3, after V lost 6 bases and J lost 3 bases. Germline V gene data show CDR1 as MNHNY and CDR2 as SVGAGI (reference sequence).

The V gene is TRBV5-1, the J gene TRBJ2-3, with 7 bases aligning to TRBD1. The CDR3 extends over 15 amino acids. Looked up from germline, CDR1 is SGHRS and CDR2 is YFSETQ. Trimming removed 4 bases from V and 0 bases from J; junction bases left unmatched: 5. This CDR3 reads CASSPGTASTDTQYF. DNA of the CDR3: TGCGCCAGCAGCCCCGGGACAGCTAGCACAGATACGCAGTATTTT.

V gene TRBV5-1 combines with J gene TRBJ1-1; D unresolved. This CDR3 comprises 14 residues. Germline V lookup: CDR1 SGHRS, CDR2 YFSETQ. Trimming removed 4 bases from V and 7 bases from J, with 17 bases in between. As DNA, the CDR3 is TGCGCCAGCAGCACCATCCTTAGTGGAGGTGAAGCTTTCTTT. It encodes CASSTILSGGEAFF.

The chain combines TRBV27 with TRBJ1-4; TRBD1 matches 7 bases. Trimming took 3 bases from V and 5 from J; bases not matched to a gene: 6. Germline loops: CDR1 MNHEY, CDR2 SMNVEV (reference sequence). The CDR3 runs 15 residues. The CDR3 loop reads CASSLGQSQNEKLFF. The CDR3 DNA sequence: TGTGCCAGCAGTTTGGGACAGAGTCAGAATGAAAAACTGTTTTTT.

This rearrangement joins TRBV7-8 to TRBJ1-3, with D perhaps matching TRBD1 (6 bases). V lost 6 bases, J lost 0 bases, and 12 bases lay in between. Germline V gene sequence: CDR1 SGHVS, CDR2 FQNEAQ. The CDR3 contains 15 residues. This CDR3 reads CASRGAGISGNTIYF. The CDR3 DNA follows: TGTGCCAGCAGGGGGGCAGGCATCTCTGGAAACACCATATATTTT.

CDR3 nucleotide sequence: TGTGCCACCAGCAGAGAACAGGGCGCGTACGAGCAGTACTTC. As protein: CATSREQGAYEQYF. The chain uses TRBV15 and TRBJ2-7, with a tentative D call TRBD1 (6 bases). The CDR3 has 14 residues. Between the trimmed V and J ends, which lost 0 bases and 4 bases, there was a span of 10 bases. Per the germline V gene, CDR1 is LNHNV and CDR2 is YYDKDF (reference sequence).

The V call is TRBV2, the J call TRBJ2-4; TRBD2 aligns across 7 bases. The germline V gene encodes CDR1 SNHLY and CDR2 FYNNEI. The CDR3 contains 15 residues. Trimming removed 5 bases from V and 3 bases from J; junction bases left unmatched: 7. This CDR3 is CASSFERGGKNIQYF. In DNA form, the CDR3 reads TGTGCCAGCAGTTTCGAGCGGGGAGGCAAAAACATTCAGTACTTC.

The rearrangement uses TRBV9 and TRBJ2-7, with TRBD1 matching 9 bases. This CDR3 spans 15 amino acids. CDR1 and CDR2 from the germline V gene are SGDLS and YYNGEE. J gave up 4 bases and V 0 bases, and 5 bases lay outside the gene matches. CDR3 sequence: CASSVVDRGIYEQYF. CDR3 DNA: TGTGCCAGCAGCGTAGTCGACAGGGGGATTTACGAGCAGTACTTC.

The rearrangement joins TRBV10-2 to TRBJ1-2; D remains unclear. The germline V gene has CDR1 WSHSY and CDR2 SAAADI. V lost 2 bases and J lost 2, with 6 bases in between. This CDR3 is built from 13 residues. The CDR3 nucleotides are TGCGCCAGCAGTGAGGTCCCAAACTATGGCTACACCTTC. It encodes CASSEVPNYGYTF.